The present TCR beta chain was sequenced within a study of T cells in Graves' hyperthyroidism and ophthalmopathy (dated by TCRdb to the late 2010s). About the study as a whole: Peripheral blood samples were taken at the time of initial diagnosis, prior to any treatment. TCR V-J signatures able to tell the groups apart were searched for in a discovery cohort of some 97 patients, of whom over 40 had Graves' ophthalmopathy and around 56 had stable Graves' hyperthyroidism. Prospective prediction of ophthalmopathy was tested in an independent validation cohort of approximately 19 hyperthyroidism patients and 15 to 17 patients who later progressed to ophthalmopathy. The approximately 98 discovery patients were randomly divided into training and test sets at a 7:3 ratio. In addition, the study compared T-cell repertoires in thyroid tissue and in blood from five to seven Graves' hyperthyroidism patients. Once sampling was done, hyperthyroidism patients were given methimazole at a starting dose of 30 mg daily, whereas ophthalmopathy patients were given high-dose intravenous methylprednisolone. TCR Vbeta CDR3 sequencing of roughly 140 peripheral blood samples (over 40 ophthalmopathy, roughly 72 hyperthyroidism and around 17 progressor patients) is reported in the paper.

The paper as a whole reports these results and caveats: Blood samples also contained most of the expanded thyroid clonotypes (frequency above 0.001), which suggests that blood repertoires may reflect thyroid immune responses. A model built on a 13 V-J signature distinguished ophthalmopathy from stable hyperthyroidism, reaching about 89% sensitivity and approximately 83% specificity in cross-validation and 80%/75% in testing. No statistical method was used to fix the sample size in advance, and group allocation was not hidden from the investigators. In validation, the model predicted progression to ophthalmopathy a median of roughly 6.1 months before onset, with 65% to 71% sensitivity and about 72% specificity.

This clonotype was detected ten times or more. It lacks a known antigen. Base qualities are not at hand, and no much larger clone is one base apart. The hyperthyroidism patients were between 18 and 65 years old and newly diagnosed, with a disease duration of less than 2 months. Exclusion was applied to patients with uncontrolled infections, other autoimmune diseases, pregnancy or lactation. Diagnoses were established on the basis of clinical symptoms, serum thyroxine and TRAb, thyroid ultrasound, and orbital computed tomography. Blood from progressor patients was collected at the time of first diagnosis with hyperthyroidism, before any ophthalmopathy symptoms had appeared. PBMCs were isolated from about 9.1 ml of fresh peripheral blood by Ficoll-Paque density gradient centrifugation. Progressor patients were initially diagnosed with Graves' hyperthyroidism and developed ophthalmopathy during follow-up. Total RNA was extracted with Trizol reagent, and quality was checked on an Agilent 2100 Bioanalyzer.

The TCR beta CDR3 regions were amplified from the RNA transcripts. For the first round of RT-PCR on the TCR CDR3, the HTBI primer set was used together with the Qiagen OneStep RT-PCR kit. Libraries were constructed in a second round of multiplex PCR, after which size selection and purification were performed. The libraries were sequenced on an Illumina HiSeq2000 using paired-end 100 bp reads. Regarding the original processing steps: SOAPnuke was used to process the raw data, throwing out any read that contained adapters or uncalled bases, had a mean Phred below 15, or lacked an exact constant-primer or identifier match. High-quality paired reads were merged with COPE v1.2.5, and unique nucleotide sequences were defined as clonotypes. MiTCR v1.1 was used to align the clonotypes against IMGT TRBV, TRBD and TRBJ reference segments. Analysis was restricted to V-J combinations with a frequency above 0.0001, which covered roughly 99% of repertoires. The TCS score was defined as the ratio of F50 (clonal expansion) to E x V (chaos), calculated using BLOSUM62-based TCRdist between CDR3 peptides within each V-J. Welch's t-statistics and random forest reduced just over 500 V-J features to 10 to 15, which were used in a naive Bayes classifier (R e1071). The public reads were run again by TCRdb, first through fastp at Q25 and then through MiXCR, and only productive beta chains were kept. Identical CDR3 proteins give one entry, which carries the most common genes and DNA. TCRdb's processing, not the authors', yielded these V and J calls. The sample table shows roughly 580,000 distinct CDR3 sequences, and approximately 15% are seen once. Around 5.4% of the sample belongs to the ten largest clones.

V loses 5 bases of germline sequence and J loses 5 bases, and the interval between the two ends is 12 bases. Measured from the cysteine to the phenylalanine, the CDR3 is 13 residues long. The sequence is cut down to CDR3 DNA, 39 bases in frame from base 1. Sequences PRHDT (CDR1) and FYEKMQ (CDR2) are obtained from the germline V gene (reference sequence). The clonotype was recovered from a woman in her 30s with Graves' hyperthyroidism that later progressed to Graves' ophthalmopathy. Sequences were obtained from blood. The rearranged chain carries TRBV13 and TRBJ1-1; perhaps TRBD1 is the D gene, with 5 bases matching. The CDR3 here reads CASSRNRGTEAFF. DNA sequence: TGTGCCAGCAGCCGGAATAGGGGTACTGAAGCTTTCTTT.